This is a list of T cell receptor beta chains from one sample in a study of blood T cell repertoires in COVID-19. Assay: immunoSEQ multiplex PCR; the TCRdb copy retains only in-frame clones and omits some. Of about 170,000 clones listed, around 83% are singletons. The sample taken for sequencing was peripheral blood. These receptors were collected from a woman in her 70s who had recovered from COVID-19. CDR3s include the opening cysteine and the closing phenylalanine or tryptophan. Each record gives: D gene, J gene, V gene, CDR3 protein. D genes are given only for firm matches.

d_gene: NA
j_gene: TRBJ2-1
v_gene: TRBV6-5
CDR3aa: CASSYGQVGGNEQFF

d_gene: NA
j_gene: TRBJ2-4
v_gene: TRBV6-1
CDR3aa: CASSESPENIQYF

d_gene: TRBD2
j_gene: TRBJ2-3
v_gene: TRBV9
CDR3aa: CASSVGAGGVDTQYF

d_gene: TRBD1
j_gene: TRBJ1-4
v_gene: TRBV29-1
CDR3aa: CSVEDPPGTANEKLFF

d_gene: NA
j_gene: TRBJ2-1
v_gene: TRBV7-9
CDR3aa: CASSLEVGAHSYNEQFF

d_gene: TRBD1
j_gene: TRBJ1-5
v_gene: TRBV5-1
CDR3aa: CASSLGGQGISNQPQHF

d_gene: NA
j_gene: TRBJ1-1
v_gene: TRBV5-1
CDR3aa: CASSPTQGLGEAFF

d_gene: NA
j_gene: TRBJ2-5
v_gene: TRBV11-2
CDR3aa: CASSRGTETQYF

d_gene: NA
j_gene: TRBJ2-2
v_gene: TRBV18
CDR3aa: CASSPGAAANGELFF

d_gene: NA
j_gene: TRBJ1-5
v_gene: TRBV6-5
CDR3aa: CASTGQGDQPQHF

d_gene: TRBD2
j_gene: TRBJ2-5
v_gene: TRBV14
CDR3aa: CASNPNAGSGRGETQYF

d_gene: NA
j_gene: TRBJ2-6
v_gene: TRBV11-2
CDR3aa: CASSSFTQWANVLTF

d_gene: TRBD1
j_gene: TRBJ1-1
v_gene: TRBV28
CDR3aa: CASATGGATEAFF

d_gene: TRBD1
j_gene: TRBJ2-7
v_gene: TRBV6-2/TRBV6-3
CDR3aa: CASSRGQAYEQYF

d_gene: TRBD2
j_gene: TRBJ2-1
v_gene: TRBV2
CDR3aa: CASSDDGGSYYGEQFF

d_gene: NA
j_gene: TRBJ2-3
v_gene: TRBV7-2
CDR3aa: CASSPRTGPDTQYF

d_gene: NA
j_gene: TRBJ1-1
v_gene: TRBV19
CDR3aa: CASTPAAGNTEAFF

d_gene: NA
j_gene: TRBJ2-2
v_gene: TRBV7-3
CDR3aa: CASSPRGQPNTGELFF

d_gene: NA
j_gene: TRBJ2-6
v_gene: TRBV5-1
CDR3aa: CASSSVWGASGANVLTF

d_gene: NA
j_gene: TRBJ2-3
v_gene: TRBV30
CDR3aa: CAWSVGQPILGADTQYF

d_gene: TRBD2
j_gene: TRBJ2-7
v_gene: TRBV15
CDR3aa: CATSSGLAVGGLAYEQYF

d_gene: NA
j_gene: TRBJ2-5
v_gene: TRBV4-1
CDR3aa: CASSPRAFRETQYF

d_gene: NA
j_gene: TRBJ2-2
v_gene: TRBV11-1
CDR3aa: CASSFARGELFF

d_gene: TRBD2
j_gene: TRBJ2-1
v_gene: TRBV28
CDR3aa: CASSSTSGVSSYNEQFF

d_gene: NA
j_gene: TRBJ2-2
v_gene: TRBV7-6
CDR3aa: CASSPRTSPNTGELFF

d_gene: NA
j_gene: TRBJ2-7
v_gene: TRBV5-6
CDR3aa: CASSLGAGSYEQYF

d_gene: NA
j_gene: TRBJ1-2
v_gene: TRBV20-1
CDR3aa: CSASTSEINYGYTF

d_gene: TRBD2
j_gene: TRBJ2-3
v_gene: TRBV7-9
CDR3aa: CASSLGLAATDTQYF

d_gene: TRBD2
j_gene: TRBJ2-7
v_gene: TRBV28
CDR3aa: CASRPSPGRAGEADF

d_gene: NA
j_gene: TRBJ1-1
v_gene: TRBV6-5
CDR3aa: CASSRLSNTEAFF

d_gene: NA
j_gene: TRBJ2-5
v_gene: TRBV6-5
CDR3aa: CASQPGWLETQYF

d_gene: NA
j_gene: TRBJ1-1
v_gene: TRBV19
CDR3aa: CASSTGHPVNTEAFF

d_gene: NA
j_gene: TRBJ2-7
v_gene: TRBV2
CDR3aa: CASTLSGFTYEQYF

d_gene: NA
j_gene: TRBJ1-1
v_gene: TRBV10-2
CDR3aa: CASSFGQGEAFF

d_gene: TRBD1
j_gene: TRBJ2-3
v_gene: TRBV24-1
CDR3aa: CATSDPRQGDTQYF

d_gene: TRBD2
j_gene: TRBJ2-1
v_gene: TRBV3-1/TRBV3-2
CDR3aa: CASSPGTTSREFF

d_gene: TRBD2
j_gene: TRBJ2-7
v_gene: TRBV7-9
CDR3aa: CASSLGSGGASYEQYF

d_gene: TRBD2
j_gene: TRBJ2-7
v_gene: TRBV11-3
CDR3aa: CASSSRSGGSYEQYF

d_gene: NA
j_gene: TRBJ1-6
v_gene: TRBV9
CDR3aa: CASSVAGGRALGSPLHF

d_gene: TRBD1
j_gene: TRBJ1-2
v_gene: TRBV28
CDR3aa: CASSLTSGTGDYGYTF

d_gene: TRBD2
j_gene: TRBJ2-1
v_gene: TRBV6-2/TRBV6-3
CDR3aa: CASSYPPRVAGGNEQFF

d_gene: TRBD1
j_gene: TRBJ1-1
v_gene: TRBV7-3
CDR3aa: CASSLQGAGAEAFF

d_gene: NA
j_gene: TRBJ1-1
v_gene: TRBV7-3
CDR3aa: CASSFSRGTEAFF

d_gene: NA
j_gene: TRBJ2-3
v_gene: TRBV11-3
CDR3aa: CASSLDSLYTDTQYF

d_gene: TRBD1
j_gene: TRBJ2-3
v_gene: TRBV30
CDR3aa: CAWSGNRGGTDTQYF

d_gene: TRBD2
j_gene: TRBJ2-6
v_gene: TRBV7-3
CDR3aa: CASSPGIPGGLTF

d_gene: NA
j_gene: TRBJ1-2
v_gene: TRBV9
CDR3aa: CASSVTPRAGEGYTF

d_gene: TRBD1
j_gene: TRBJ2-6
v_gene: TRBV10-3
CDR3aa: CAIRGGQGRVGANVLTF

d_gene: TRBD1
j_gene: TRBJ1-2
v_gene: TRBV7-8
CDR3aa: CASSPTRGQGPRGGYTF

d_gene: TRBD2
j_gene: TRBJ2-5
v_gene: TRBV5-1
CDR3aa: CASSLGATSGRATETQYF

d_gene: TRBD1
j_gene: TRBJ2-7
v_gene: TRBV7-2
CDR3aa: CASSPDRGGYEQYF

d_gene: TRBD2
j_gene: TRBJ2-7
v_gene: TRBV28
CDR3aa: CASSPHGGRALGYEQYF

d_gene: TRBD1
j_gene: TRBJ2-3
v_gene: TRBV19
CDR3aa: CASRGRGQDTQYF

d_gene: TRBD1
j_gene: TRBJ2-1
v_gene: TRBV5-1
CDR3aa: CASSLDGQGPYNEQFF

d_gene: TRBD1
j_gene: TRBJ2-6
v_gene: TRBV18
CDR3aa: CASPQQGLGSGANVLTF